Listed here are 10 T cell receptor beta chains from one sample, sequenced in a study of cytomegalovirus exposure and HLA in healthy donors. A multiplex PCR was run with 60 Vbeta primers and 13 Jbeta primers. Assay: immunoSEQ multiplex PCR; the TCRdb copy retains only in-frame clones and omits some. In the table there are about 150,000 clones, 9.4% of which are singletons. Sequencing was performed on PBMCs. The source of these receptors is a male donor in good health and CMV-seronegative.

This clone was observed a handful of times. This chain links TRBV6-4 with TRBJ1-1, with D unresolved. The CDR3 runs 19 residues. Germline V lookup: CDR1 MRHNA, CDR2 SNTAGT. Trimming took 3 bases from V and 1 from J, leaving 24 bases between them. This chain's CDR3 is CASSDSRRIRLFSNTEAFF. CDR3 in DNA: TGTGCCAGCAGTGATTCGAGGAGAATCCGACTGTTTTCGAACACTGAAGCTTTCTTT.

The V gene is TRBV5-5, the J gene TRBJ2-1; 11 bases are a match to TRBD2. Germline V gives CDR1 SGHKS, CDR2 YYEKEE (reference sequence). V lost 1 base and J lost 7; bases outside the gene matches: 7. CDR3 length equals 16 residues. Written as DNA, the CDR3 is TGTGCCAGCAGCTTGCGGGGACTAGCGGAGAGAAATGAGCAGTTCTTC. Its translation is CASSLRGLAERNEQFF.

The chain employs TRBV6-5 and TRBJ1-2; 9 nucleotides align to TRBD1. This CDR3 is 13 amino acids long. V trimming: 6 bases; J trimming: 8 bases; junction bases outside the gene matches: 7. The germline gives CDR1 MNHEY, CDR2 SVGAGI. The CDR3 region is CASSGQGPGGYTF. The DNA for the CDR3 is TGTGCCAGCAGCGGACAGGGGCCCGGGGGCTACACCTTC.

To note about this clone: This sample also contains other DNA sequences that code for the same CDR3. J is TRBJ2-7 and V is TRBV20-1; no reliable D call. This CDR3 is built from 11 residues. V shed 3 bases and J shed 4 bases, with 7 bases lying between them. Germline loops: CDR1 DFQATT, CDR2 SNEGSKA (reference sequence). The CDR3 nucleotides are TGCAGTGCTAGGACTTCGTACGAGCAGTACTTC. Residues: CSARTSYEQYF.

This clone was counted a few times. The chain is built from TRBV7-2 and TRBJ2-3; 9 bases align to TRBD2. In germline, CDR1 is SGHTA, CDR2 FQGNSA. The J segment lost 1 base and the V segment lost 4 bases, leaving 6 bases of the junction unmatched. The CDR3 runs 16 residues. This CDR3 is CASSSSRLAGTDTQYF. In DNA, the CDR3 is TGTGCCAGCAGCTCATCCCGACTAGCGGGCACAGATACGCAGTATTTT.

Only a few counts were recorded for this clone. V and J are TRBV28 and TRBJ2-3, with TRBD2 as a possible D gene (6 bases). The V end was cut by 6 bases, the J end by 1 base, with 17 bases between. Per the germline V gene, CDR1 is MDHEN and CDR2 is SYDVKM. The CDR3 is 16 residues long. CDR3 nucleotide sequence: TGTGCCAGCAGGGGATCGGCGGGGACTGGCACAGATACGCAGTATTTT. Amino acids: CASRGSAGTGTDTQYF.

V usage is TRBV19 and J usage is TRBJ2-1; D may be TRBD1 (6 bases). This CDR3 is 13 amino acids long. V was pared by 6 bases and J by 4 bases, with 10 bases between. Germline CDR1 and CDR2: LNHDA and SQIVND (reference sequence). This CDR3 reads CASRWGLYNEQFF. The DNA of the CDR3 is TGTGCCAGTAGGTGGGGGCTTTACAATGAGCAGTTCTTC.

Remarks on this clone: A junction boundary mismatches the germline segment, possibly from a read error. The same CDR3 arises from other DNA sequences in this sample as well. V is TRBV6-6 and J is TRBJ1-1, with D tentatively TRBD1 (5 bases). The length of the CDR3 is 12 residues. Germline CDR1 is MNHNY and CDR2 is SVGAGI (reference sequence). The CDR3 loop is CASRYWGGRAFF. Here the CDR3 DNA reads TGTGCAAGCAGGTATTGGGGCGGCCGCGCTTTCTTT.

V usage is TRBV28 and J usage is TRBJ1-1; D gene ambiguous. The CDR3 loop spans 14 amino acids. The germline V and J ends were trimmed by 2 bases and 6 bases, with 13 bases remaining between them. Germline V lookup: CDR1 MDHEN, CDR2 SYDVKM. DNA for the CDR3: TGTGCCAGCAGTTTAGAGGGTTCGGGTGCTGAAGCTTTCTTT. It codes for CASSLEGSGAEAFF.

This clone has just a few counts. The chain recombines TRBV6-1 with TRBJ1-1; no clear D gene. In germline, CDR1 is MNHNS, CDR2 SASEGT. This CDR3 is 11 amino acids long. With 11 bases removed from V and 6 bases from J, the gap between germline ends came to 13 bases. CDR3 nucleotide sequence: TGTGCCGCGGCGGGGTTCGCTGAAGCTTTCTTT. This translates into CAAAGFAEAFF.